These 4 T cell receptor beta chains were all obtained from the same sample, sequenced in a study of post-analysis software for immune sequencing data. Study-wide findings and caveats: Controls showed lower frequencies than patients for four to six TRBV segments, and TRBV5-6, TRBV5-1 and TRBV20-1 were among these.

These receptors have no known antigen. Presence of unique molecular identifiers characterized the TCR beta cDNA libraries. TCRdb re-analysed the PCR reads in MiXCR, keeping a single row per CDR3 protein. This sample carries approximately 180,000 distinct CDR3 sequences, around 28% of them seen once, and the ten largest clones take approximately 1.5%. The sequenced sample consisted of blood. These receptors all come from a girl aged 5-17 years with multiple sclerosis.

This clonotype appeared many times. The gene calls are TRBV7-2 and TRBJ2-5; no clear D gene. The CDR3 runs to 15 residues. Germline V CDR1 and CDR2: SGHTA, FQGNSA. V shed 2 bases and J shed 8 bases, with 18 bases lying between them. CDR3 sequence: CASSLHPTRSRTQYF. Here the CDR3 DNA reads TGTGCCAGCAGCTTACATCCGACACGCAGTCGTACCCAGTACTTC.

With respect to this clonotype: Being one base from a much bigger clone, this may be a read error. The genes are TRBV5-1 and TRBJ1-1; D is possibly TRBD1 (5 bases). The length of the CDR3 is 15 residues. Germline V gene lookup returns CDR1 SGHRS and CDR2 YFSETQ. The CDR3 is CASNLLAGTNTEAFF. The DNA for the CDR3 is TGCGCCAGCAACTTGTTAGCTGGGACGAACACTGAAGCTTTCTTT.

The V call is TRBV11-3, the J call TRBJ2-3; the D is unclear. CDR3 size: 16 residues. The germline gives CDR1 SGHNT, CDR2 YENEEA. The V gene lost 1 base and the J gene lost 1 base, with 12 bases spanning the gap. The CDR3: CASSLGARPGTDTQYF. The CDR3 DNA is TGTGCCAGCAGCTTAGGGGCACGCCCGGGCACAGATACGCAGTATTTT.

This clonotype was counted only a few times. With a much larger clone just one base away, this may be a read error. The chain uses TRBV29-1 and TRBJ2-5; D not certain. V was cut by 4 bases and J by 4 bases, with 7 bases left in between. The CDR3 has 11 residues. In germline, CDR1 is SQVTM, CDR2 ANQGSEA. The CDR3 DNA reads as TGCAGCGTTGGGGGAATAGAGACCCAGTACTTC. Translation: CSVGGIETQYF. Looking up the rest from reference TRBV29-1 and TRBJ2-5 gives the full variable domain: SAVISQKPSRDICQRGTSLTIQCQVDSQVTMMFWYRQQPGQSLTLIATANQGSEATYESGFVIDKFPISRPNLTFSTLTVSNMSPEDSSIYLCSVGGIETQYFGPGTRLLVL.